The 11 T cell receptor beta chains below come from one sample, sequenced in a study of blood T cell repertoires in COVID-19. Produced via immunoSEQ multiplex PCR; TCRdb's table is partial and in-frame only. The table has roughly 80,000 clones, approximately 89% seen once; the top ten hold about 7%. Sequences were obtained from peripheral blood. The source of these receptors is a woman aged 80 or older with acute or convalescent COVID-19.

The V gene is TRBV29-1, the J gene TRBJ2-1, with 8 bases lining up with TRBD2. CDR1 is SQVTM, CDR2 ANQGSEA, per germline. Germline trimming cut 7 bases from V and 4 bases from J; bases unmatched to any gene: 6. This CDR3 is built from 13 residues. CDR3 protein: CSAASGRYNEQFF. The CDR3 bases are TGCAGCGCGGCGAGCGGGAGATACAATGAGCAGTTCTTC.

This sequence joins TRBV7-8 and TRBJ1-2; no clear D gene. With 5 bases removed from V and 2 bases from J, the gap between germline ends came to 6 bases. The CDR3 contains 12 residues. Germline CDR1 SGHVS, CDR2 FQNEAQ. The CDR3, as DNA: TGTGCCAGCAGCCACAGAAACTATGGCTACACCTTC. Amino acid sequence: CASSHRNYGYTF.

The chain carries TRBV4-1 and TRBJ2-7; TRBD1 aligns across 8 bases. The germline gives CDR1 MGHRA, CDR2 YSYEKL. The trim removed 5 bases at V and 6 bases at J, leaving 9 bases unmatched. The CDR3 extends over 14 amino acids. The CDR3 coding sequence is TGCGCCAGCAGCGAAATCACCGGGACAGGCGAGCAGTACTTC. This translates into CASSEITGTGEQYF.

This chain uses TRBV9 with TRBJ2-1, with 15 bases aligning to TRBD2. Germline V gives CDR1 SGDLS, CDR2 YYNGEE. Trimming took 3 bases from V and 0 from J; bases not matched to a gene: 4. The CDR3 is made up of 18 amino acids. The CDR3 DNA reads as TGTGCCAGCAGCGGACGGACTAGCGGGAGGGGCTCCTACAATGAGCAGTTCTTC. It is translated as CASSGRTSGRGSYNEQFF.

The rearrangement joins TRBV5-6 to TRBJ1-1; D gene unclear. Germline loops: CDR1 SGHDT, CDR2 YYEEEE. Deletions cut 4 bases from V and 6 bases from J, with 10 bases between. This CDR3 comprises 12 residues. The CDR3 loop reads CASSVRASEAFF. The CDR3 DNA reads TGTGCCAGCAGCGTGAGGGCGTCTGAAGCTTTCTTT.

This chain uses TRBV9 with TRBJ2-5, with D possibly matching TRBD2 (6 bases). The CDR3 loop spans 15 amino acids. Trimming took 0 bases from V and 5 from J, leaving 14 bases between them. The germline CDR1 and CDR2 sequences are SGDLS and YYNGEE. The CDR3 is CASSVGPVGGETQYF. The CDR3 nucleotides read TGTGCCAGCAGCGTAGGTCCCGTCGGAGGGGAGACCCAGTACTTC.

The rearrangement links TRBV3-1 (or the pseudogene TRBV3-2) to TRBJ1-2, with D possibly TRBD1 on 5 matching bases. There are 11 residues in the CDR3. V lost 10 bases and J 2 bases, leaving 8 bases between the germline ends. Germline loops: CDR1 LGHDT, CDR2 YNNKEL (reference sequence). The CDR3, as DNA: TGTGCCACGGGGGAGAACTATGGCTACACCTTC. Amino acids: CATGENYGYTF.

This sequence joins TRBV5-4 and TRBJ2-1; 16 bases fit TRBD2. This CDR3 comprises 16 residues. CDR1 SGHNT and CDR2 YYREEE come from the germline V gene (reference sequence). V trimming: 4 bases; J trimming: 8 bases; junction bases outside the gene matches: 6. The DNA of the CDR3 is TGTGCCAGCAGCGGGGGGGGACTAGCGGGAGGGCATGAGCAGTTCTTC. Protein: CASSGGGLAGGHEQFF.

The J gene is TRBJ1-2, the V gene TRBV15; tentatively, D is TRBD1 (6 bases). The CDR3 consists of 13 residues. With 1 base removed from V and 5 bases from J, the gap between germline ends came to 8 bases. Germline CDR1 reads LNHNV; CDR2 reads YYDKDF (reference sequence). CDR3 sequence reads: CATSRGTVYGYTF. CDR3 sequence (DNA): TGTGCCACCAGCAGAGGGACAGTTTATGGCTACACCTTC. Full variable domain (rest looked up from reference TRBV15 and TRBJ1-2): DAMVIQNPRYQVTQFGKPVTLSCSQTLNHNVMYWYQQKSSQAPKLLFHYYDKDFNNEADTPDNFQSRRPNTSFCFLDIRSPGLGDTAMYLCATSRGTVYGYTFGSGTRLTVV.

The chain is built from TRBV2 and TRBJ2-5; 8 bases fit TRBD2. V was pared by 6 bases and J by 4 bases, with 7 bases of the junction left unmatched. CDR3 length: 14 amino acids. In germline, CDR1 is SNHLY, CDR2 FYNNEI. CDR3 bases: TGTGCCAGCAGAGACCGTCGGGGGGGAGAGACCCAGTACTTC. Residues: CASRDRRGGETQYF.

This clone was recorded only once. The chain is built from TRBV7-9 and TRBJ1-6, with TRBD1 matching 12 bases. Trimming took 0 bases from V and 8 from J; bases not matched to a gene: 8. Germline V lookup: CDR1 SEHNR, CDR2 FQNEAQ (reference sequence). The CDR3 is made up of 18 amino acids. CDR3 coding DNA: TGTGCCAGCAGCTTAGCGGTACCGGGACAGGGGGCATATTCACCCCTCCACTTT. It translates to CASSLAVPGQGAYSPLHF.